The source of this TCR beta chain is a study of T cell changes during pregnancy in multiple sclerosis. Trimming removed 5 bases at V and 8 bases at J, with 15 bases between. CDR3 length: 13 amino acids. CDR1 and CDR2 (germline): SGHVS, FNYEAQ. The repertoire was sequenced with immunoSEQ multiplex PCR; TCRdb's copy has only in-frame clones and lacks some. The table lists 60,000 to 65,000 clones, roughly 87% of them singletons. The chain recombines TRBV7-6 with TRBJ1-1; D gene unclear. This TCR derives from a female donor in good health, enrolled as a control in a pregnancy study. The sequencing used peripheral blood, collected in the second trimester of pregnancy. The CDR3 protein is CASSLNAGKEAFF. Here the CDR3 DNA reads TGTGCCAGCAGCCTAAATGCGGGTAAGGAAGCTTTCTTT. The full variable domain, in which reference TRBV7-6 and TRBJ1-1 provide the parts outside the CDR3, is GAGVSQSPRYKVTKRGQDVALRCDPISGHVSLYWYRQALGQGPEFLTYFNYEAQQDKSGLPNDRFSAERPEGSISTLTIQRTEQRDSAMYRCASSLNAGKEAFFGQGTRLTVV.